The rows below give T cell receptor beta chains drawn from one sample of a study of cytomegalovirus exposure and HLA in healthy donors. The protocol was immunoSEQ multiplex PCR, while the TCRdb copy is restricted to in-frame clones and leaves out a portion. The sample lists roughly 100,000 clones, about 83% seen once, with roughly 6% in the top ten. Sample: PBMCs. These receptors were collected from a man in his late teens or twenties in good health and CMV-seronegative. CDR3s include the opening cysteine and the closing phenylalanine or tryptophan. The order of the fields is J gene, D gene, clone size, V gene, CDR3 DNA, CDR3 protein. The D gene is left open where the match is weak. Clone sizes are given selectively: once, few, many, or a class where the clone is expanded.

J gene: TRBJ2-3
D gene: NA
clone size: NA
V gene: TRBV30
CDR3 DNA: TGTGCCTGGAGTGCGCGGGGCTCAGGGACAGATACGCAGTATTTT
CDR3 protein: CAWSARGSGTDTQYF

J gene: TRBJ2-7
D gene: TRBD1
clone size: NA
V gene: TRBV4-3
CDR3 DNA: TGCGCCAGCAGCTATACAGGGGCCACCTACGAGCAGTACTTC
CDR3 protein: CASSYTGATYEQYF

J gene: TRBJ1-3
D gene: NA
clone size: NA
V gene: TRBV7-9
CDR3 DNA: TGTGCCAGCAGTACCTCTGGGGGCGCGAGTGGAAACACCATATATTTT
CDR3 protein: CASSTSGGASGNTIYF

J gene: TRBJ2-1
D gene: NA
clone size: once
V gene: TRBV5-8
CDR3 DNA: TGTGCCAGCAGCTTGGAATACGGCGGGCACAATGAGCAGTTCTTC
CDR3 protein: CASSLEYGGHNEQFF

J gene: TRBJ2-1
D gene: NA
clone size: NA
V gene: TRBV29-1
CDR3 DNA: TGCAGCGTGGGGGTAGGGGCGGGGAATGAGCAGTTCTTC
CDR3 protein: CSVGVGAGNEQFF

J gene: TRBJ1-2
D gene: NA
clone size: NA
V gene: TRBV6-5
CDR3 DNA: TGTGCCAGCAGTCGACCGGACAGCTATGGCTACACCTTC
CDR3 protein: CASSRPDSYGYTF

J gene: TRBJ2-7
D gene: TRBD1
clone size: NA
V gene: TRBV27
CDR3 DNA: TGTGCCAGCAGTTTATCGTTCACAGGGGTCTACGAGCAGTACTTC
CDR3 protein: CASSLSFTGVYEQYF

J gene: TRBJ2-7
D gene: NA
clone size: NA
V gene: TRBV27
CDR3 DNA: TGTGCCAGCAGTTTATCCAGGGGGTTTGGGGGAGGCGAGCAGTACTTC
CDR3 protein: CASSLSRGFGGGEQYF

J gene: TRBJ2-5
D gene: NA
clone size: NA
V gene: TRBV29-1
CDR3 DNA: TGCAGCGTTGAGAAGCTAGAGACCCAGTACTTC
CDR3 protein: CSVEKLETQYF

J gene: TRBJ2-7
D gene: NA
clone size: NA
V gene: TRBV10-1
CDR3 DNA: TGCGCCAGCTCGCCCTCCCCAGGGGTCGAGCAGTACTTC
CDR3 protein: CASSPSPGVEQYF

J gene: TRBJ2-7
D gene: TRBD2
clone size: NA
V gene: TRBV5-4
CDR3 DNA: TGTGCCAGCAGCTCCCCAAGCGGGACTACCCCCTACGAGCAGTACTTC
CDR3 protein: CASSSPSGTTPYEQYF

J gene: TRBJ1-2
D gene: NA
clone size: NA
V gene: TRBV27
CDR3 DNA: TGTGCCAGCAGTCCCCCCGGGGTATATTATGGCTACACCTTC
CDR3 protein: CASSPPGVYYGYTF

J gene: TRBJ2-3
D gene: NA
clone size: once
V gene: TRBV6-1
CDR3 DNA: TGTGCCAGCAGCGAAAGCCTCATTACAGATACGCAGTATTTT
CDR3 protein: CASSESLITDTQYF

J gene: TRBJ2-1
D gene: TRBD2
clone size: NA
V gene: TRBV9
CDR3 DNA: TGTGCCAGCAGCGTAGGGGGACTAGCGGGAGTTGGTGAGCAGTTCTTC
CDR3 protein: CASSVGGLAGVGEQFF

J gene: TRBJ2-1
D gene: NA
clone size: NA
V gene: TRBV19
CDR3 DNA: TGTGCCAGTAGTATTGAGGCGCGGGTACGAAATGAGCAGTTCTTC
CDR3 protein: CASSIEARVRNEQFF

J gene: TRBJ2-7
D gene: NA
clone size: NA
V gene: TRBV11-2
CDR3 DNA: TGTGCCAGCAGCCCCCAGGACTCCACTTGGTACGAGCAGTACTTC
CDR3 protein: CASSPQDSTWYEQYF

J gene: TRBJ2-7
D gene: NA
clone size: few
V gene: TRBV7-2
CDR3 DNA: TGTGCCAGCAGCCTTCTGACCAGGGGAATCAGCGAGCAGTACTTC
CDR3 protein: CASSLLTRGISEQYF

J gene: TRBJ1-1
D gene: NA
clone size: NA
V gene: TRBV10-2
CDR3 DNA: TGCGCCAGCAGTCAAACATCCCAGGGCGCTGAAGCTTTCTTT
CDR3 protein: CASSQTSQGAEAFF

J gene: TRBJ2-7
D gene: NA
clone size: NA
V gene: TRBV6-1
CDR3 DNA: TGTGCCAGCAATGCGAACGCCTTATACGAGCAGTACTTC
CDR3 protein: CASNANALYEQYF

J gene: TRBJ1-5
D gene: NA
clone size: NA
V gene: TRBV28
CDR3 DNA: TGTGCCAGCAGTTTGGATGGGCGGCGCGGGCAGCCCCAGCATTTT
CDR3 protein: CASSLDGRRGQPQHF

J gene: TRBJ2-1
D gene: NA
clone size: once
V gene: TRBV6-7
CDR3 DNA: TGTGCCAGCAGATTCTCGCTAGCGTTAAGCTCCTACAATGAGCAGTTCTTC
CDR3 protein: CASRFSLALSSYNEQFF

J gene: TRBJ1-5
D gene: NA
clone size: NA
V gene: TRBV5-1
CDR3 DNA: TGCGCCAGCAGCCTGGAGGGGGTGGAAGTGGGCAATCAGCCCCAGCATTTT
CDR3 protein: CASSLEGVEVGNQPQHF

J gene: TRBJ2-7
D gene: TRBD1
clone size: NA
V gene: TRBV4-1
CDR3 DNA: TGCGCCAGCAGCCGAGGACAGGGGTACGAGCAGTACTTC
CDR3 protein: CASSRGQGYEQYF

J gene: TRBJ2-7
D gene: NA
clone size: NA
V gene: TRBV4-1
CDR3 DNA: TGCGCCAGCAGCCAAGGGGGGGACGGATACTACGAGCAGTACTTC
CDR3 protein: CASSQGGDGYYEQYF

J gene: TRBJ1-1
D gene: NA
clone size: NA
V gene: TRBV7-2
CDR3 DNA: TGTGCCAGCGGTAGGGCAGGGGAACTGAACACTGAAGCTTTCTTT
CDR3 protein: CASGRAGELNTEAFF

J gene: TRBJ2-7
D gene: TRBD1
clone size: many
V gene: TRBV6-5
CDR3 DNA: TGTGCCAGCAGTTATACAGGGGCCTACGAGCAGTACTTC
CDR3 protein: CASSYTGAYEQYF

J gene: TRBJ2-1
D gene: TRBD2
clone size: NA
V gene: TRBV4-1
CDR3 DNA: TGCGCCAGCAGCCAAGATCTAGCTAGCGGGACCAGCTCCTACAATGAGCAGTTCTTC
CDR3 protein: CASSQDLASGTSSYNEQFF

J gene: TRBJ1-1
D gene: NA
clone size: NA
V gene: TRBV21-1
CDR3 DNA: TGTGCCAGCAGCACGCCACAGGGGCCTCCGACTGAAGCTTTCTTT
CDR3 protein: CASSTPQGPPTEAFF

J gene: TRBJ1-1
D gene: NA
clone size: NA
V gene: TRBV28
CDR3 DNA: TGTGCCAGCAGTTTATGGACGCAGGGAATTGAAGCTTTCTTT
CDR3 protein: CASSLWTQGIEAFF

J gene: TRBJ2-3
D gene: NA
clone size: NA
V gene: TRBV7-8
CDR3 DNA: TGTGCCAGCAGCTTAGTCGGGGATACGCAGTATTTT
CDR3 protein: CASSLVGDTQYF

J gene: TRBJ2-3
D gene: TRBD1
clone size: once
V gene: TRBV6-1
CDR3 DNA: TGTGCCAGCAGTGAGGGGACAGGGGTCCTACGCACAGATACGCAGTATTTT
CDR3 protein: CASSEGTGVLRTDTQYF

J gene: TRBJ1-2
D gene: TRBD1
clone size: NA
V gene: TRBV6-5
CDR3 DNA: TGTGCCAGCAGCCTGACAGGGAACTATGGCTACACCTTC
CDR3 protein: CASSLTGNYGYTF

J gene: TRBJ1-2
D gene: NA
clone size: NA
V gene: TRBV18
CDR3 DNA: TGTGCCAGCTCACCACCGAGGCCCGACTATGGCTACACCTTC
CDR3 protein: CASSPPRPDYGYTF

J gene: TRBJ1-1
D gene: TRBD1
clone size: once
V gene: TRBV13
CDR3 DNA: TGTGCCAGCAGCGAAGACAGGGGGCCCACTGAAGCTTTCTTT
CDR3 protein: CASSEDRGPTEAFF

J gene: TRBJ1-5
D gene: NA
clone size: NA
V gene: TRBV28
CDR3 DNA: TGTGCCAGCAGTTTAAGCGGACAGCCCCAGCATTTT
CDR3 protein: CASSLSGQPQHF

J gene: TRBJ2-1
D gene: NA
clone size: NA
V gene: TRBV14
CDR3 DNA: TGTGCCAGCAGCCAAAATTACTACAATGAGCAGTTCTTC
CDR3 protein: CASSQNYYNEQFF

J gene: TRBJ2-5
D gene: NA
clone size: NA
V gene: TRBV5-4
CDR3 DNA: TGTGCCAGCAGCTCACAGGTGCAAGAGACCCAGTACTTC
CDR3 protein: CASSSQVQETQYF

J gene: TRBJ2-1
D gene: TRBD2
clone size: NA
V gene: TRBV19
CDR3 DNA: TGTGCCAGTAGTATAGAGGGCCTAGCGGGAGGGCCGGACAATGAGCAGTTCTTC
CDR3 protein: CASSIEGLAGGPDNEQFF

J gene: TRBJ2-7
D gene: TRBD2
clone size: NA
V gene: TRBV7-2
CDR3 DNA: TGTGCCAGCAGCTCTGGGCGGGGGTACGAGCAGTACTTC
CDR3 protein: CASSSGRGYEQYF

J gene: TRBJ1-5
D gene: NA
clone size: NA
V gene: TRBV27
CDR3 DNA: TGTGCCAGCAGCCCTTCAGGGGTTATAGGCAATCAGCCCCAGCATTTT
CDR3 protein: CASSPSGVIGNQPQHF

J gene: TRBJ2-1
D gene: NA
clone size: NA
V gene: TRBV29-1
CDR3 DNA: TGCAGCGTTGCGGGGGGGCCCGGGACAGTCTACAATGAGCAGTTCTTC
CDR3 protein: CSVAGGPGTVYNEQFF

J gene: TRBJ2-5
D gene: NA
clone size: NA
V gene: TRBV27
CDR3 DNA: TGTGCCAGCCCCCACTCTAGCGAGAGAGAGACCCAGTACTTC
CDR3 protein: CASPHSSERETQYF

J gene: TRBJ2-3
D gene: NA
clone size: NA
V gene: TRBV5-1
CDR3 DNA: TGCGCCAGCAGCTTGGGAGGACGGACTAGCACAGATACGCAGTATTTT
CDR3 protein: CASSLGGRTSTDTQYF

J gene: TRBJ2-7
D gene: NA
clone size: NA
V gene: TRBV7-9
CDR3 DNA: TGTGCCAGCAGCTTATCAATCGGGATAGGAATTTCCTACGAGCAGTACTTC
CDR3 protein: CASSLSIGIGISYEQYF

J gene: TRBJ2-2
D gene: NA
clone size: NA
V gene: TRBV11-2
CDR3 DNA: TGTGCCAGCAGCTTAGATGAGCTCTCGGGGGAGCTGTTTTTT
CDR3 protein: CASSLDELSGELFF

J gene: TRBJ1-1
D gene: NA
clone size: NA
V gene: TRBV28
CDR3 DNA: TGTGCCAGCGAGTCCTTCGGAGGGGCGAGGGCTGAAGCTTTCTTT
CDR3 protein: CASESFGGARAEAFF

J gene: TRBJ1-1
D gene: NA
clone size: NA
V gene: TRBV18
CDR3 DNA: TGTGCCAGCTCACCGCCCAAAAAAGGACAGAAGAACACTGAAGCTTTCTTT
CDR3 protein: CASSPPKKGQKNTEAFF

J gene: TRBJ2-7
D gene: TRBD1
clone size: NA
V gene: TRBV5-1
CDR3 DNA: TGCGCCAGCGGCCGGGACAGGGCTTACGAGCAGTACTTC
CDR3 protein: CASGRDRAYEQYF

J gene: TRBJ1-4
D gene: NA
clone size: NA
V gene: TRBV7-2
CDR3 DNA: TGTGCCAGCAGCTTAGCGCCCAGCGTGAATGAAAAACTGTTTTTT
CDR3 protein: CASSLAPSVNEKLFF

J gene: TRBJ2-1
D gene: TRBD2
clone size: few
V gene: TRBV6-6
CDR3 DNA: TGTGCCAGCAGTTATCGGCTAGCGGAGTACAATGAGCAGTTCTTC
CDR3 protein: CASSYRLAEYNEQFF

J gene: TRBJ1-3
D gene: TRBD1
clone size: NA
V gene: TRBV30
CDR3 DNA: TGTGCCTGGGAGACAGGGGGATCTGGAAACACCATATATTTT
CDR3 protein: CAWETGGSGNTIYF

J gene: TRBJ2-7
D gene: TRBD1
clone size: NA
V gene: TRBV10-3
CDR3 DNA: TGTGCCATCAGGGGACAGGCGGGGGAGCAGTACTTC
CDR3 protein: CAIRGQAGEQYF

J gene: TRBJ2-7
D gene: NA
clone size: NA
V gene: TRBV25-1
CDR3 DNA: TGTGCCAGCAGTGGAACAGGCCCCCGAGGCTCCTACGAGCAGTACTTC
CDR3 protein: CASSGTGPRGSYEQYF

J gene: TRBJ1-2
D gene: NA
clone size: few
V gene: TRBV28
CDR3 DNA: TGTGCCAGCATCCGGGGAAGGACAGCGGTTGTCTTC
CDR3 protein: CASIRGRTAVVF